These 12 T cell receptor beta chains came from one sample sequenced in a study of a mutant IDH1 vaccine in newly diagnosed glioma. Time point defined: week 11, during vaccination. Topical imiquimod was applied with each vaccine dose, which held 300 ug of mutant IDH1 20-mer peptide. The assay was immunoSEQ multiplex PCR, and TCRdb's table has in-frame clones only and misses some. Among tens of thousands of clones listed, 79% were seen once. The antigens these receptors bind are not known. Sample: PBMCs, taken from a glioma patient whose treatment included an IDH1 peptide vaccine. These TCRs come from a man in his forties or fifties with glioma.

This clone was detected once. This chain joins TRBV12-5 and TRBJ2-1; perhaps TRBD2 as D (6 bases). Germline lookup yields CDR1 LGHNT and CDR2 FRNRAP. V lost 3 bases to trimming and J lost 8 bases, with 11 bases between them. CDR3 length equals 13 residues. Here the CDR3 reads CASGFTGVHEQFF. The CDR3 region has the DNA TGTGCTAGTGGTTTTACGGGAGTTCATGAGCAGTTCTTC.

This clone was observed a few times. The V gene is TRBV19, the J gene TRBJ1-1; 9 positions agree with TRBD1. The CDR3 has 13 amino acids. J gave up 3 bases and V 8 bases, and 4 bases lay outside the gene matches. Per the germline V gene, CDR1 is LNHDA and CDR2 is SQIVND (reference sequence). CDR3 sequence: CASSGQGDTEAFF. CDR3 nucleotide sequence: TGTGCCAGTTCGGGACAGGGTGACACTGAAGCTTTCTTT.

The chain is built from TRBV19 and TRBJ1-1, with D unresolved. Trimming removed 4 bases from V and 1 base from J, with 10 bases in between. Germline lookup yields CDR1 LNHDA and CDR2 SQIVND (reference sequence). The CDR3 spans 14 residues. CDR3: CASSTRTGNTEAFF. The CDR3, as DNA: TGTGCCAGTAGTACCCGGACTGGGAACACTGAAGCTTTCTTT.

The chain joins TRBV6-6 to TRBJ1-2, with a possible D match to TRBD1 (5 bases). This CDR3 comprises 14 residues. Trimming stripped 8 bases from V and 5 bases from J, with 18 bases between. CDR1 and CDR2 from the germline V gene are MNHNY and SVGAGI (reference sequence). The CDR3 protein is CASAPNLGLYGYTF. The CDR3 nucleotides are TGTGCCAGCGCTCCCAACTTGGGGCTTTATGGCTACACCTTC.

The chain recombines TRBV28 with TRBJ1-3, with D unclear. Germline V gene data show CDR1 as MDHEN and CDR2 as SYDVKM. V shed 4 bases and J shed 1 base, with 14 bases lying between them. The CDR3 loop spans 16 amino acids. The CDR3 DNA sequence: TGTGCCAGCAGTTCACCCCATCCGGGATCTGGAAACACCATATATTTT. This translates into CASSSPHPGSGNTIYF. The entire variable domain, with the rest obtained from reference TRBV28 and TRBJ1-3, is as follows: DVKVTQSSRYLVKRTGEKVFLECVQDMDHENMFWYRQDPGLGLRLIYFSYDVKMKEKGDIPEGYSVSREKKERFSLILESASTNQTSMYLCASSSPHPGSGNTIYFGEGSWLTVV.

This clone has just one count. V gene TRBV18 combines with J gene TRBJ1-5, with 11 positions matching TRBD1. The V gene end was trimmed by 4 bases and the J gene end by 7 bases; junction bases not matched to a gene: 6. This CDR3 spans 15 amino acids. Germline V gives CDR1 KGHSH, CDR2 LQKENI. The CDR3 DNA reads TGTGCCAGCTCACTAGGACAGGGGGCCGGCCAGCCCCAGCATTTT. Translating it yields CASSLGQGAGQPQHF.

This rearrangement joins TRBV15 to TRBJ2-7, with TRBD2 matching over 9 bases. The V segment lost 5 bases and the J segment 6 bases; nucleotides outside the gene matches: 11. This CDR3 region has 15 residues. The germline CDR1 and CDR2 sequences are LNHNV and YYDKDF (reference sequence). CDR3 loop: CATSPDSSGRGEQYF. Here the CDR3 DNA reads TGTGCCACCAGCCCAGACAGTAGCGGGAGAGGCGAGCAGTACTTC.

This chain connects TRBV7-2 to TRBJ2-7, with 10 positions matching TRBD1. Germline CDR1 is SGHTA and CDR2 is FQGNSA. Trimming at V came to 5 bases and at J to 9 bases, leaving 13 bases not matched to a gene. This CDR3 is built from 15 residues. The CDR3 loop reads CASSLRDRGFIGQYF. The CDR3 DNA reads as TGTGCCAGCAGCCTCCGGGACAGGGGTTTCATTGGGCAGTACTTC.

The rearrangement joins TRBV11-3 to TRBJ1-4; no firm D call. Germline V lookup: CDR1 SGHNT, CDR2 YENEEA. V was pared by 1 base and J by 0 bases, with 6 bases between. The CDR3 covers 15 residues. CDR3 in DNA: TGTGCCAGCAGCTTAGTCACAGCAACTAATGAAAAACTGTTTTTT. The encoded protein is CASSLVTATNEKLFF.

V gene TRBV2 combines with J gene TRBJ1-4; D unclear. This CDR3 has 14 residues. Trimming took off 11 bases at V and 0 bases at J, with 13 bases between the two ends. Germline values: CDR1 SNHLY, CDR2 FYNNEI. DNA of the CDR3: TGTGCCTGTATCCCAGGATCAACTAATGAAAAACTGTTTTTT. It encodes CACIPGSTNEKLFF.

This chain connects TRBV10-1 to TRBJ2-1; 9 positions agree with TRBD2. This CDR3 contains 16 residues. J gave up 3 bases and V 0 bases, and 3 bases lay outside the gene matches. Germline-derived CDR1 and CDR2 are WNHNN and SYGVQD (reference sequence). The CDR3 nucleotides read TGCGCCAGCAGTGAGTCGATTAGCGGGAGCTACAATGAGCAGTTCTTC. Amino acid sequence: CASSESISGSYNEQFF.

This sequence joins TRBV14 and TRBJ2-3; 10 positions agree with TRBD2. The CDR3 covers 17 residues. CDR1 is SGHDN and CDR2 is FVKESK in the germline V gene. Losses at the gene ends were 4 bases for V and 3 bases for J; bases not matched to a gene: 10. CDR3 residues: CASSPDLAGVDTDTQYF. For the CDR3, the DNA is TGTGCCAGCAGCCCCGATCTAGCGGGAGTCGATACAGATACGCAGTATTTT. Full variable domain (missing parts from reference TRBV14 and TRBJ2-3): EAGVTQFPSHSVIEKGQTVTLRCDPISGHDNLYWYRRVMGKEIKFLLHFVKESKQDESGMPNNRFLAERTGGTYSTLKVQPAELEDSGVYFCASSPDLAGVDTDTQYFGPGTRLTVL.